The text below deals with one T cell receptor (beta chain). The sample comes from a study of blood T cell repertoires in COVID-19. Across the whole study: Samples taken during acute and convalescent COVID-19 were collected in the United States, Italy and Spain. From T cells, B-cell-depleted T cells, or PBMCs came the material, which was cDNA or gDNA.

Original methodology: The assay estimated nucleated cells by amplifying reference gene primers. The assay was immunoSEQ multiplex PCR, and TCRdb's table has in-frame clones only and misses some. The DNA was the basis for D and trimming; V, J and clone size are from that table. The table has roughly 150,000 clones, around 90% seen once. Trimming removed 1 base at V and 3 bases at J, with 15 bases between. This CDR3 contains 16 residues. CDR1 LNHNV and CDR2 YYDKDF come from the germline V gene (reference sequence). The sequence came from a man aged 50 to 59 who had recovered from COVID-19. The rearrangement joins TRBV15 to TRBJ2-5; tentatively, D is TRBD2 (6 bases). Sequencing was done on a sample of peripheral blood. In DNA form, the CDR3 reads TGTGCCACCAGCAGAGGGCGAAGGGGCGGGGAAGAGACCCAGTACTTC. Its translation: CATSRGRRGGEETQYF.